Following are 11 T cell receptor beta chains from one sample sequenced in a study of cytomegalovirus exposure and HLA in healthy donors (dated by TCRdb to about 2017). The library was made by the immunoSEQ multiplex PCR assay. A mixture of 60 forward primers for TCR Vbeta segments and 13 reverse primers for TCR Jbeta segments was used in the multiplex PCR. Entries here come from immuneACCESS through TCRdb and include only in-frame sequences with V and J called. Some clones fail to appear in such tables; in the studies checked, an unresolved V gene covers under half of the shortfall, and the cause of the remainder is unknown. This sample comprises approximately 130,000 clones, about 85% of them detected only once. Around 1.7% of the sample lies in the top ten. Sequenced: PBMCs. The receptors here all came from a boy aged 5-17 years in good health and CMV-seronegative.

This clone occurred once. The chain joins TRBV7-3 to TRBJ2-1, with TRBD2 matching over 7 bases. Germline CDR1 and CDR2: SGHTA and FQGTGA. The junction had 8 bases not matched to a gene; V was cut back by 3 bases and J by 15 bases. The CDR3 has 12 residues. The CDR3 loop is CASSFSAGPLFF. The DNA for the CDR3 is TGTGCCAGCAGCTTTTCAGCGGGGCCGTTGTTCTTC.

The chain joins TRBV7-9 to TRBJ2-1; 10 nucleotides align to TRBD2. The CDR3 extends over 16 amino acids. Looked up from germline, CDR1 is SEHNR and CDR2 is FQNEAQ (reference sequence). Trimming took 5 bases from V and 7 from J; bases not matched to a gene: 11. The CDR3 loop reads CASSPAGGPLTNEQFF. The DNA of the CDR3 is TGTGCCAGCAGCCCAGCGGGGGGGCCTCTAACGAATGAGCAGTTCTTC.

The chain has TRBV9 and TRBJ2-5; TRBD2 matches at 15 bases. The J segment lost 2 bases and the V segment lost 4 bases, leaving 6 bases of the junction unmatched. The V gene's germline CDR1 is SGDLS and CDR2 YYNGEE. The CDR3 loop spans 17 amino acids. CDR3 residues: CASSLGLAGGPQETQYF. The CDR3 DNA reads TGTGCCAGCAGCTTGGGACTAGCGGGGGGCCCACAAGAGACCCAGTACTTC. The complete variable domain, with remaining parts taken from reference TRBV9 and TRBJ2-5, reads DSGVTQTPKHLITATGQRVTLRCSPRSGDLSVYWYQQSLDQGLQFLIQYYNGEERAKGNILERFSAQQFPDLHSELNLSSLELGDSALYFCASSLGLAGGPQETQYFGPGTRLLVL.

V gene TRBV5-1 combines with J gene TRBJ2-5; D is possibly TRBD1 (7 bases). The CDR3 consists of 13 residues. The V end was cut by 0 bases, the J end by 7 bases, with 10 bases between. Germline V gene data show CDR1 as SGHRS and CDR2 as YFSETQ. The CDR3 DNA is TGCGCCAGCAGCTTGGGACAGGGAGGGACCCAGTACTTC. Its translation is CASSLGQGGTQYF.

The chain carries TRBV29-1 and TRBJ2-2, with 8 bases that match TRBD1. The germline gives CDR1 SQVTM, CDR2 ANQGSEA. The V gene end was trimmed by 0 bases and the J gene end by 3 bases; junction bases not matched to a gene: 6. The CDR3 consists of 16 residues. In nucleotides, the CDR3 is TGCAGCGTTGAAGAAGGGTCAGGGGGCTACACCGGGGAGCTGTTTTTT. Amino acids: CSVEEGSGGYTGELFF.

The gene calls are TRBV2 and TRBJ2-7, with D perhaps matching TRBD2 (6 bases). The CDR3 length is 12 residues. Germline V gives CDR1 SNHLY, CDR2 FYNNEI. V was cut by 8 bases and J by 6 bases, with 14 bases left in between. The DNA of the CDR3 is TGTGCCAGCGCGCTCCAGGGAGGCGAGCAGTACTTC. It yields the protein CASALQGGEQYF.

This rearrangement joins TRBV18 to TRBJ2-6; 7 nucleotides agree with TRBD1. V gave up 2 bases and J gave up 12 bases; unmatched junction bases: 4. Germline V lookup: CDR1 KGHSH, CDR2 LQKENI. This CDR3 spans 13 amino acids. In DNA, the CDR3 is TGTGCCAGCTCACCAGGACAGGAAAGCGTCCTGACTTTC. Encoded protein: CASSPGQESVLTF. The whole variable domain, remainder taken from reference TRBV18 and TRBJ2-6, is NAGVMQNPRHLVRRRGQEARLRCSPMKGHSHVYWYRQLPEEGLKFMVYLQKENIIDESGMPKERFSAEFPKEGPSILRIQQVVRGDSAAYFCASSPGQESVLTFGAGSRLTVL.

The CDR3 DNA reads as TGTGCCAGTTCAAGGGACAGCAATGAGCAGTTCTTC. Translating gives CASSRDSNEQFF. The chain has TRBV10-3 and TRBJ2-1; 7 nucleotides match TRBD1. Germline V gene sequence: CDR1 ENHRY, CDR2 SYGVKD. The junction had 6 bases not matched to a gene; V was cut back by 10 bases and J by 6 bases. The CDR3 has 12 amino acids.

The chain couples TRBV7-2 to TRBJ1-6; 7 nucleotides match TRBD1. With 5 bases clipped from V and 10 bases from J, the junction kept 14 bases outside the gene matches. CDR1 and CDR2 from the germline V gene are SGHTA and FQGNSA. The length of the CDR3 is 16 residues. Written as DNA, the CDR3 is TGTGCCAGCAGCCTACAGGGGAATGGTTTAGGATCACCCCTCCACTTT. Translating gives CASSLQGNGLGSPLHF.

The rearrangement joins TRBV6-6 to TRBJ1-1; 7 bases align to TRBD1. The CDR3 sequence is 14 residues long. The germline V gene encodes CDR1 MNHNY and CDR2 SVGAGI (reference sequence). J lost 7 bases, V lost 5 bases, and 10 bases had no gene match. The CDR3 here is CASSQTGLVGEAFF. CDR3 nucleotides: TGTGCCAGCAGTCAGACAGGGCTAGTTGGTGAAGCTTTCTTT.

The V gene is TRBV9, the J gene TRBJ2-3; a possible D gene is TRBD2 (7 bases). Trimming cost V 3 bases and J 1 base, with 12 bases left between them. Germline values: CDR1 SGDLS, CDR2 YYNGEE. The CDR3 loop spans 15 amino acids. CDR3 in amino acids: CASSARGAGTDTQYF. CDR3 coding DNA: TGTGCCAGCAGCGCACGGGGGGCGGGCACAGATACGCAGTATTTT.